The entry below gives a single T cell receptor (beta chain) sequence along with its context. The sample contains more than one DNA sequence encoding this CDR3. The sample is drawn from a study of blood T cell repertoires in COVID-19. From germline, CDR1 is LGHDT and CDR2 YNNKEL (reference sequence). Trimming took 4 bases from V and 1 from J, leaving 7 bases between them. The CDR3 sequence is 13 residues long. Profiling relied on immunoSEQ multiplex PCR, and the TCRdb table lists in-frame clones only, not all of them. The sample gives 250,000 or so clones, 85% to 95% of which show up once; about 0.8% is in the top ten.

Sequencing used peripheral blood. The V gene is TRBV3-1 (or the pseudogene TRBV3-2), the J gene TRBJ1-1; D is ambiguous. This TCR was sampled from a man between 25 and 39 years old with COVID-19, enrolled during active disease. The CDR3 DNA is TGTGCCAGCAGCCCGGGAGGGAACACTGAAGCTTTCTTT. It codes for CASSPGGNTEAFF.